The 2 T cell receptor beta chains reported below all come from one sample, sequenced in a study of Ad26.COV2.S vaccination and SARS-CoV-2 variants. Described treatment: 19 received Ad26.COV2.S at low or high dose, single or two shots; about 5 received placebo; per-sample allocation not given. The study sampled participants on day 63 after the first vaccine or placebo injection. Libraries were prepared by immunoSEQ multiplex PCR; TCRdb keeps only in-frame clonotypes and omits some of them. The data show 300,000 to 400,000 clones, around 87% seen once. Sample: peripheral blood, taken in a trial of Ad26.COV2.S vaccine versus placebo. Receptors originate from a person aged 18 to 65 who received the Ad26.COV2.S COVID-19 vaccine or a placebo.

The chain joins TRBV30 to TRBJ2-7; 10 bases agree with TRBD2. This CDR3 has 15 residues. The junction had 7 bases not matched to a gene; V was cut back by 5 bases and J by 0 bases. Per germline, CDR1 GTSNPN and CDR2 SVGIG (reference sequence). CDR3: CAWGLAGASSYEQYF. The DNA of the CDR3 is TGTGCCTGGGGGCTAGCGGGGGCTAGCTCCTACGAGCAGTACTTC.

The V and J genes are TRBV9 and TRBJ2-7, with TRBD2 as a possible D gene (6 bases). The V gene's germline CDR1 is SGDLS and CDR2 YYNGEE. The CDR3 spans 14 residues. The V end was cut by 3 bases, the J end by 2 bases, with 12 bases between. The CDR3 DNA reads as TGTGCCAGCAGCGGGGGGACTTTAACCTACGAGCAGTACTTC. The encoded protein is CASSGGTLTYEQYF.